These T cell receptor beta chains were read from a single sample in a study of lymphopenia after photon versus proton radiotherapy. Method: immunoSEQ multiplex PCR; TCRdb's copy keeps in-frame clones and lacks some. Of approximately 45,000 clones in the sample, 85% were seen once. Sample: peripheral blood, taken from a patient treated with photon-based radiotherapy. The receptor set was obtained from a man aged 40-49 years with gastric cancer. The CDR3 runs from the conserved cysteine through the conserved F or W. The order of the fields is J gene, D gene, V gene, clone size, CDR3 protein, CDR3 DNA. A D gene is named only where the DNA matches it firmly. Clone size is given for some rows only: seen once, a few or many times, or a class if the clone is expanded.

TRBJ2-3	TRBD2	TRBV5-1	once	CASSRTSGTDTQYF	TGCGCCAGCAGCCGGACTAGCGGCACAGATACGCAGTATTTT
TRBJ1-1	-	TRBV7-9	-	CASSLGPQQGEAFF	TGTGCCAGCAGCTTAGGTCCTCAACAGGGTGAAGCTTTCTTT
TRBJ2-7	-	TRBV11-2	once	CASRNNRGTLEQYF	TGTGCCAGCAGGAACAATAGAGGGACACTCGAGCAGTACTTC
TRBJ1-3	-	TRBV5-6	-	CASSFRDRNSGNTIYF	TGTGCCAGCAGCTTCAGAGACAGGAACTCTGGAAACACCATATATTTT
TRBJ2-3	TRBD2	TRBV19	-	CASSLRLAGTDTQYF	TGTGCCAGTAGTTTAAGACTAGCGGGCACAGATACGCAGTATTTT
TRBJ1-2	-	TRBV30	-	CAWSVLHRGYTF	TGTGCCTGGAGTGTACTGCATCGTGGCTACACCTTC
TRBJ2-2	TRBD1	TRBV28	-	CASSADRGYTGELFF	TGTGCCAGCAGTGCGGACAGGGGGTACACCGGGGAGCTGTTTTTT
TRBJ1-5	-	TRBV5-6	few	CASSVGGFGNQPQHF	TGTGCCAGCAGCGTAGGGGGGTTTGGCAATCAGCCCCAGCATTTT
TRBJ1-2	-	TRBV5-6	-	CASSRLKQGNYGYTF	TGTGCCAGCAGCCGCCTCAAACAGGGAAACTATGGCTACACCTTC
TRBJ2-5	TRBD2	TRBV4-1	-	CASSQETSGGQTQYF	TGCGCCAGCAGCCAAGAGACTAGCGGGGGGCAGACCCAGTACTTC
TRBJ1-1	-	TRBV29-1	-	CSARWSGRDTEAFF	TGCAGCGCCCGATGGTCAGGGAGGGACACTGAAGCTTTCTTT
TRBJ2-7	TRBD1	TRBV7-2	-	CASRGGMGQPYEQYF	TGTGCCAGCAGAGGGGGTATGGGACAGCCCTACGAGCAGTACTTC
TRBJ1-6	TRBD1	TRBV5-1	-	CASSADLTGGSPLHF	TGCGCCAGCAGCGCCGACTTAACAGGGGGATCACCCCTCCACTTT
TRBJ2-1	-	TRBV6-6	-	CASQGTKYNEQFF	TGTGCCAGTCAGGGGACAAAATACAATGAGCAGTTCTTC
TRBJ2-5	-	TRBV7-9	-	CASSLVIGEETQYF	TGTGCCAGCAGCTTAGTCATAGGGGAAGAGACCCAGTACTTC
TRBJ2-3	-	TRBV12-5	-	CASGLMSTDTQYF	TGTGCTAGTGGTTTGATGAGCACAGATACGCAGTATTTT
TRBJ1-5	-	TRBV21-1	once	CASRGQVRQPQHF	TGTGCCAGCAGGGGACAGGTCCGTCAGCCCCAGCATTTT
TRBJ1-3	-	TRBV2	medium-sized	CASTLLGNTIYF	TGTGCCAGCACGCTTCTCGGAAACACCATATATTTT
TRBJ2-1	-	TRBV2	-	CASSVGGLNEQFF	TGTGCCAGCAGTGTGGGGGGGCTAAATGAGCAGTTCTTC
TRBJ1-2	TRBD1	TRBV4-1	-	CASSRGQGPTYGYTF	TGCGCCAGCAGCCGCGGACAGGGGCCCACCTATGGCTACACCTTC
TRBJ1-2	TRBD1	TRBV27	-	CASSRTGERSGYTF	TGTGCCAGCAGTCGGACAGGGGAAAGGAGTGGCTACACCTTC
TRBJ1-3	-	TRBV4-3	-	CASSQDPAGSGNTIYF	TGCGCCAGCAGCCAAGATCCCGCAGGCTCTGGAAACACCATATATTTT
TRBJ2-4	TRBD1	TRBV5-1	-	CASSPGQGIGKNIQYF	TGCGCCAGCAGCCCCGGACAGGGGATAGGCAAAAACATTCAGTACTTC
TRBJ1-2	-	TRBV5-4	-	CASSQGTLNYGYTF	TGTGCCAGCAGCCAGGGGACGTTGAACTATGGCTACACCTTC
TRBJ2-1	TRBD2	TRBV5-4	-	CASSLGGGFNEQFF	TGTGCCAGCAGCTTAGGCGGGGGGTTCAATGAGCAGTTCTTC
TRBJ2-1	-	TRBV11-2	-	CASSPLEAPPNEQFF	TGTGCCAGCAGCCCTCTGGAGGCCCCGCCAAATGAGCAGTTCTTC
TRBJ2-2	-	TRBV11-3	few	CASSAHNTGELFF	TGTGCCAGCAGCGCACATAACACCGGGGAGCTGTTTTTT
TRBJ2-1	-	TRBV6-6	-	CASSTNEQFF	TGTGCCAGCAGCACGAATGAGCAGTTCTTC
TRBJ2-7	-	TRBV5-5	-	CASSLRQGGTSYEQYF	TGTGCCAGCAGCTTACGCCAGGGGGGGACCTCCTACGAGCAGTACTTC
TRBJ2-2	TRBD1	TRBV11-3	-	CASSRDRASGELFF	TGTGCCAGCAGCCGGGACAGGGCTTCCGGGGAGCTGTTTTTT
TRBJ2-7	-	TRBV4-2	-	CASSQGGVAEQYF	TGTGCCAGCAGCCAAGGGGGGGTCGCCGAGCAGTACTTC
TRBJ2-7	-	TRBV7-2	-	CASSNNRDSYEQYF	TGTGCCAGCAGCAACAACAGGGACTCCTACGAGCAGTACTTC
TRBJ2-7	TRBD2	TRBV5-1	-	CASSVGSSGGIYEQYF	TGCGCCAGCAGCGTAGGCTCTAGCGGGGGGATCTACGAGCAGTACTTC
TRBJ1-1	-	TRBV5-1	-	CASSLEQGLSGAFF	TGCGCCAGCAGCTTGGAACAGGGACTCTCTGGGGCTTTCTTT
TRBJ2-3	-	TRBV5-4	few	CASSLKGSTDTQYF	TGTGCCAGCAGCTTGAAGGGCTCCACAGATACGCAGTATTTT
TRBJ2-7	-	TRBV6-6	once	CASRTGQFQTYEQYF	TGTGCCAGCAGAACCGGACAGTTTCAAACCTACGAGCAGTACTTC
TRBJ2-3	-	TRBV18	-	CASSPPIRVDTQYF	TGTGCCAGCTCACCCCCAATCAGGGTGGATACGCAGTATTTT
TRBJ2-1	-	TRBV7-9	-	CASSHRQVEAYNEQFF	TGTGCCAGCAGCCACAGACAGGTGGAAGCCTACAATGAGCAGTTCTTC
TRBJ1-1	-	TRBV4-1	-	CASSLGQNTEAFF	TGCGCCAGCAGCCTTGGACAGAACACTGAAGCTTTCTTT
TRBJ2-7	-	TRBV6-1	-	CASRDSHEQYF	TGTGCCAGCAGGGACAGTCACGAGCAGTACTTC
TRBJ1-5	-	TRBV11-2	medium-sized	CASSLGRNQPQHF	TGTGCCAGCAGCTTGGGCAGAAATCAGCCCCAGCATTTT
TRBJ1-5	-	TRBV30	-	CAWSGGPAGGNQPQHF	TGTGCCTGGAGTGGGGGCCCGGCAGGGGGCAATCAGCCCCAGCATTTT
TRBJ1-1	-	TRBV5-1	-	CASSLQGGTEAFF	TGCGCCAGCAGCTTGCAGGGAGGCACTGAAGCTTTCTTT
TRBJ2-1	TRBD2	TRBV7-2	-	CASSPKRLAHNEQFF	TGTGCCAGCAGCCCCAAGCGACTAGCCCACAATGAGCAGTTCTTC
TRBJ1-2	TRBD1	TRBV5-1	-	CASRPGTGMGGYTF	TGCGCCAGCAGACCAGGGACAGGGATGGGTGGCTACACCTTC
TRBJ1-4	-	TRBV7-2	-	CASSLGRTNEKLFF	TGTGCCAGCAGCTTAGGGAGGACTAATGAAAAACTGTTTTTT
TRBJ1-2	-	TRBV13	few	CASRTRTETNYGYTF	TGTGCCAGCAGAACCCGGACAGAGACTAACTATGGCTACACCTTC
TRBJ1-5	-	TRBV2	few	CASSDEGVSNQPQHF	TGTGCCAGCAGTGATGAGGGGGTTAGCAATCAGCCCCAGCATTTT
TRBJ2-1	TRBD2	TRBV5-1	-	CASSTGGSLSNEQFF	TGCGCCAGCAGCACGGGGGGGTCCCTATCAAATGAGCAGTTCTTC
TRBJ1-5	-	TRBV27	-	CASSLSGRVGQPQHF	TGTGCCAGCAGTTTATCTGGCAGGGTCGGACAGCCCCAGCATTTT
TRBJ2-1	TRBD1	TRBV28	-	CASSQDRGLNEQFF	TGTGCCAGCAGTCAGGACAGGGGTCTCAATGAGCAGTTCTTC
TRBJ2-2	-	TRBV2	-	CASKMDSIGTGELFF	TGTGCCAGCAAGATGGACTCCATAGGGACCGGGGAGCTGTTTTTT
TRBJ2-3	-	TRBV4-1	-	CASSQELSRPDTQYF	TGCGCCAGCAGCCAAGAGTTGTCCCGGCCAGATACGCAGTATTTT